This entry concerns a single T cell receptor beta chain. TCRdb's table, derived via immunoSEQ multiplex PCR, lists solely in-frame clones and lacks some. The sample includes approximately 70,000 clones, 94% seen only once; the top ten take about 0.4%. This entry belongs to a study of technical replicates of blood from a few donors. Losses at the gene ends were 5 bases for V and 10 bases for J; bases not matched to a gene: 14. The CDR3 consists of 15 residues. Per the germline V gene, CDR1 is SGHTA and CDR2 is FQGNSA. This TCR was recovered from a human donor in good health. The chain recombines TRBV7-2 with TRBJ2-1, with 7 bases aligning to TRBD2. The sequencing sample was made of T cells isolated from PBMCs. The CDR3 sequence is CASSPLHGLGGEQFF. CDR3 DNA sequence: TGTGCCAGCAGCCCACTCCATGGACTAGGAGGCGAGCAGTTCTTC. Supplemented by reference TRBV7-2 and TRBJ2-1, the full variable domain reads GAGVSQSPSNKVTEKGKDVELRCDPISGHTALYWYRQSLGQGLEFLIYFQGNSAPDKSGLPSDRFSAERTGGSVSTLTIQRTQQEDSAVYLCASSPLHGLGGEQFFGPGTRLTVL.